The next 14 T cell receptor beta chains were all read from a single sample in a study of cytotoxic CD8 clonotypes in ibrutinib-treated CLL. The assay was immunoSEQ multiplex PCR, and TCRdb's table has in-frame clones only and misses some. The sample has over 120,000 clones; over 75% are singletons. This material consisted of PBMCs, taken after 36 months of ibrutinib treatment. The receptors were sampled from a human donor with chronic lymphocytic leukemia.

V gene TRBV5-1 combines with J gene TRBJ2-1; possibly TRBD1 or TRBD2 for D (5 bases each). The CDR3 totals 16 residues. The V end was cut by 4 bases, the J end by 0 bases, with 14 bases between. Germline CDR1 and CDR2: SGHRS and YFSETQ. The CDR3 DNA reads as TGCGCCAGCAGCCCGCCAATTGGGGGCTCCTACAATGAGCAGTTCTTC. As protein: CASSPPIGGSYNEQFF.

The chain employs TRBV6-4 and TRBJ1-5; a weak D match, TRBD1 (5 bases). The ends were cut back, 8 bases at V and 7 bases at J, with 18 bases in the middle. The germline CDR1 and CDR2 sequences are MRHNA and SNTAGT. The CDR3 extends over 14 amino acids. The CDR3 spells CASGNPRRGQPQHF. For the CDR3, the DNA is TGTGCCAGCGGCAATCCCCGTCGGGGCCAGCCCCAGCATTTT.

This chain joins TRBV19 and TRBJ1-2; tentative D call: TRBD1 (6 bases). V lost 1 base, J lost 8 bases, and 17 bases lay in between. The germline CDR1 and CDR2 sequences are LNHDA and SQIVND (reference sequence). CDR3 length equals 15 residues. The CDR3 region is CASSIAVQGLWGYTF. CDR3 in DNA: TGTGCCAGTAGTATAGCCGTCCAGGGGCTATGGGGCTACACCTTC.

The chain joins TRBV28 to TRBJ2-7; TRBD1 matches 11 bases. The CDR3 runs 16 residues. Losses at the gene ends were 4 bases for V and 4 bases for J; bases not matched to a gene: 9. Germline loops: CDR1 MDHEN, CDR2 SYDVKM. In DNA, the CDR3 is TGTGCCAGCAGTTCACCCAAAGGGACAGGGGGTTACGAGCAGTACTTC. It yields the protein CASSSPKGTGGYEQYF.

The chain is built from TRBV5-1 and TRBJ2-6; D ambiguous. Germline assignment: CDR1 SGHRS and CDR2 YFSETQ. Trimming shortened V by 4 bases and J by 0 bases, and 11 bases separated the two germline ends. The CDR3 length is 16 residues. This CDR3 is CASSPRQASGANVLTF. As DNA, the CDR3 is TGCGCCAGCAGCCCGCGCCAGGCCTCTGGGGCCAACGTCCTGACTTTC.

This clone ranks as medium-sized. The chain recombines TRBV6-1 with TRBJ1-4; the match to TRBD1 covers 11 bases. The CDR3 is 15 residues long. V lost 3 bases and J lost 7; bases outside the gene matches: 4. CDR1 is MNHNS and CDR2 is SASEGT in the germline V gene. CDR3 nucleotide sequence: TGTGCCAGCAGTGATGGACAGGGGGCTGTTGAAAAACTGTTTTTT. It encodes CASSDGQGAVEKLFF.

For the CDR3, the DNA is TGTGCCAGCAGCGTCGGACAGGCTGAACCCGGGGAGCTGTTTTTT. As protein: CASSVGQAEPGELFF. The chain carries TRBV9 and TRBJ2-2; the match to TRBD1 covers 7 bases. With V trimmed by 2 bases and J by 6 bases, 7 bases remained unmatched. Germline CDR1 is SGDLS and CDR2 is YYNGEE. The CDR3 contains 15 residues.

The count of this clone is one. CDR3 in DNA: TGTGCCAGCAGCTTGGCGGGGGGAAACACCGGGGAGCTGTTTTTT. It encodes CASSLAGGNTGELFF. The J gene is TRBJ2-2, the V gene TRBV5-4, with 7 bases identical to TRBD2. This CDR3 spans 15 amino acids. The germline CDR1 and CDR2 sequences are SGHNT and YYREEE (reference sequence). With V trimmed by 0 bases and J by 2 bases, 1 base remained unmatched.

The chain combines TRBV5-1 with TRBJ2-7; D possibly corresponds to TRBD1 (6 bases). The V gene lost 6 bases and the J gene lost 5 bases, with 18 bases spanning the gap. Germline V gene lookup returns CDR1 SGHRS and CDR2 YFSETQ. The CDR3 is 14 residues long. CDR3 coding DNA: TGCGCCAGCAAATTCGGGCAGGGGACCCACGAGCAGTACTTC. Its translation is CASKFGQGTHEQYF. The whole variable domain, filled in from reference TRBV5-1 and TRBJ2-7, reads KAGVTQTPRYLIKTRGQQVTLSCSPISGHRSVSWYQQTPGQGLQFLFEYFSETQRNKGNFPGRFSGRQFSNSRSEMNVSTLELGDSALYLCASKFGQGTHEQYFGPGTRLTVT.

The chain recombines TRBV6-5 with TRBJ2-7, with 10 bases aligning to TRBD2. V dropped 6 bases and J dropped 4; count of bases not matched to a gene: 6. CDR1 is MNHEY and CDR2 is SVGAGI in the germline V gene. This CDR3 is built from 14 residues. CDR3 DNA: TGTGCCAGCAGCCAAGCGGGGGGGCATTACGAGCAGTACTTC. Residues: CASSQAGGHYEQYF.

The V and J genes are TRBV7-9 and TRBJ1-1; D call uncertain. The length of the CDR3 is 13 residues. V gave up 11 bases and J gave up 3 bases, with 16 bases separating them. Germline-derived CDR1 and CDR2 are SEHNR and FQNEAQ (reference sequence). The CDR3 nucleotides are TGTGCCGCTAGCCTCAGAGGAGACACTGAAGCTTTCTTT. This gives the protein CAASLRGDTEAFF.

The J gene is TRBJ1-4, the V gene TRBV6-6; D call uncertain. The CDR3 is 13 residues long. The V gene lost 8 bases and the J gene lost 0 bases, with 7 bases spanning the gap. From germline, CDR1 is MNHNY and CDR2 SVGAGI (reference sequence). CDR3 region: CASYSSTNEKLFF. CDR3 DNA: TGTGCCAGCTACAGTTCAACTAATGAAAAACTGTTTTTT.

The chain joins TRBV2 to TRBJ1-2, with D possibly being TRBD1 (5 bases). V lost 6 bases, J lost 3 bases, and 26 bases lay in between. There are 18 residues in the CDR3. The V gene's germline CDR1 is SNHLY and CDR2 FYNNEI. CDR3 loop: CASSGIKGTPTYDYGYTF. For the CDR3, the DNA is TGTGCCAGCAGCGGTATAAAGGGGACTCCCACCTACGACTATGGCTACACCTTC.

The chain links TRBV5-1 to TRBJ2-1; 10 bases match TRBD2. CDR1 SGHRS and CDR2 YFSETQ come from the germline V gene. Trimming at V came to 5 bases and at J to 4 bases, leaving 6 bases not matched to a gene. The CDR3 extends over 15 amino acids. CDR3 sequence: CASRSLAGDYNEQFF. The CDR3 bases are TGCGCCAGCAGAAGTCTAGCGGGGGATTACAATGAGCAGTTCTTC.